This TCR beta chain was found in a study of T cell responses to AZD1222 COVID-19 vaccine. Whole-study findings and limits: Nearly half of spike-specific TCRs reportedly target variant regions that are unmutated in the B.1.351 and B.1.1.7 variants. At baseline, seropositivity was found in only 5 to 7 AZD1222 recipients.

Germline CDR1 KGHDR, CDR2 SFDVKD. This CDR3 contains 13 residues. Trimming shortened V by 9 bases and J by 3 bases, and 12 bases separated the two germline ends. Profiling relied on immunoSEQ multiplex PCR, and the TCRdb table lists in-frame clones only, not all of them. The sample includes some 150,000 clones, roughly 92% of them seen just once. To note about this clone: The antigen is unknown.

The material sequenced was peripheral blood, taken on day 0 of AZD1222 vaccination. The V and J genes are TRBV24-1 and TRBJ2-3, with a tentative D call TRBD2 (6 bases). The clonotype was recovered from an adult in good health. Here the CDR3 DNA reads TGTGCCACCCTGGTTGGGGGGACAGATACGCAGTATTTT. Its translation is CATLVGGTDTQYF.